This T cell receptor beta chain was sequenced during a study of a mutant IDH1 vaccine in newly diagnosed glioma. The wider study: The study started vaccination 4-6 weeks after radiotherapy alone, or with temozolomide cycles. Treated patients, averaging around 40 years, were about 62% male and roughly 38% female. Study-level results: Pseudoprogression showed no apparent link to changes in top peripheral T cell clonotypes.

As regards this clone: Its matching antigen is unknown.

Repertoires were generated with immunoSEQ multiplex PCR, while TCRdb's copy carries only in-frame clones and drops some. Of under 40,000 clones listed, 70% to 85% were seen once; the top ten hold roughly 15%. CDR3 size: 15 residues. With 5 bases clipped from V and 6 bases from J, the junction kept 9 bases outside the gene matches. From germline, CDR1 is SGHRS and CDR2 YFSETQ. Noted time point: week 35, safety follow-up. Every single dose of the vaccine, 300 ug of mutant IDH1 20-mer peptide, came with topical imiquimod. The sequences come from PBMCs, collected from a glioma patient whose treatment included an IDH1 peptide vaccine. The gene calls are TRBV5-1 and TRBJ2-7; 12 bases are a match to TRBD2. The source of this sequence is a man aged 25 to 40 with glioma. This CDR3 is CASRHSSGRESEQYF. The CDR3 bases are TGCGCCAGCAGACATTCTAGCGGGAGGGAATCCGAGCAGTACTTC.